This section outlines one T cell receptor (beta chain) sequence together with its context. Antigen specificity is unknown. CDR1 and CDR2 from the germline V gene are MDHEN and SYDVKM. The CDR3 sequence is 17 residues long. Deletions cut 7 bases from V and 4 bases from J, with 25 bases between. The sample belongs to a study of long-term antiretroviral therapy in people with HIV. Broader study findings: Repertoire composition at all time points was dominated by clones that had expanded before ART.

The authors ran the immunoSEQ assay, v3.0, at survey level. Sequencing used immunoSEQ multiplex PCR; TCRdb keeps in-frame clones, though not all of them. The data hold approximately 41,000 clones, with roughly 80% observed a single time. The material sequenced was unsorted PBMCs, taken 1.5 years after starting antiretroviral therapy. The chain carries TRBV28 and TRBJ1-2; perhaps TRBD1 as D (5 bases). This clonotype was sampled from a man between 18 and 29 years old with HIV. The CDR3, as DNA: TGTGCCAGCAATCCCGTCGGAGGCAAAAGGGGATCCTATGGCTACACCTTC. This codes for CASNPVGGKRGSYGYTF.